These 3 T cell receptor beta chains came from one sample sequenced in a study of T cell repertoires in cytomegalovirus infection. TCRdb ran MiXCR on the reads and lists one entry per CDR3 protein. This table has about 480,000 distinct CDR3 sequences, 33% appearing once. These receptors are not linked to any known antigen. The sequencing here drew on cultured PBMCs, taken from culture after CMV antigen stimulation. These receptors all stem from a human donor in good health (CMV status not recorded). Some clones in this sample may be carry-over from other donors' samples.

The V and J genes are TRBV7-2 and TRBJ1-1; TRBD1 is a possible D gene (6 bases). The V end was cut by 5 bases, the J end by 6 bases, with 13 bases between. The CDR3 length is 13 residues. The germline V gene encodes CDR1 SGHTA and CDR2 FQGNSA. The CDR3 protein is CASSQRGAPEAFF. In DNA form, the CDR3 reads TGTGCCAGCAGCCAACGGGGGGCCCCTGAAGCTTTCTTT.

This clonotype was detected only a few times. The V and J genes are TRBV24-1 and TRBJ2-5, with TRBD2 as a possible D gene (5 bases). The CDR3 length is 14 residues. The V end lost 4 bases, the J end lost 4 bases, and 12 bases lay between the germline ends. Germline V gives CDR1 KGHDR, CDR2 SFDVKD. CDR3 sequence (DNA): TGTGCCACCAGTGACGGTGGAAGCGGAGAGACCCAGTACTTC. It specifies CATSDGGSGETQYF.

This clonotype has more than one count but fewer than ten. The rearrangement joins TRBV19 to TRBJ2-3, with TRBD2 matching 7 bases. Trimming took 6 bases from V and 6 from J; bases not matched to a gene: 12. Germline assignment: CDR1 LNHDA and CDR2 SQIVND (reference sequence). The CDR3 contains 15 residues. Here the CDR3 DNA reads TGTGCCAGTAGCCGTGGACTAGTGGGTGCCGATACGCAGTATTTT. Residues: CASSRGLVGADTQYF. Drawing the rest from reference TRBV19 and TRBJ2-3, the complete variable domain is DGGITQSPKYLFRKEGQNVTLSCEQNLNHDAMYWYRQDPGQGLRLIYYSQIVNDFQKGDIAEGYSVSREKKESFPLTVTSAQKNPTAFYLCASSRGLVGADTQYFGPGTRLTVL.